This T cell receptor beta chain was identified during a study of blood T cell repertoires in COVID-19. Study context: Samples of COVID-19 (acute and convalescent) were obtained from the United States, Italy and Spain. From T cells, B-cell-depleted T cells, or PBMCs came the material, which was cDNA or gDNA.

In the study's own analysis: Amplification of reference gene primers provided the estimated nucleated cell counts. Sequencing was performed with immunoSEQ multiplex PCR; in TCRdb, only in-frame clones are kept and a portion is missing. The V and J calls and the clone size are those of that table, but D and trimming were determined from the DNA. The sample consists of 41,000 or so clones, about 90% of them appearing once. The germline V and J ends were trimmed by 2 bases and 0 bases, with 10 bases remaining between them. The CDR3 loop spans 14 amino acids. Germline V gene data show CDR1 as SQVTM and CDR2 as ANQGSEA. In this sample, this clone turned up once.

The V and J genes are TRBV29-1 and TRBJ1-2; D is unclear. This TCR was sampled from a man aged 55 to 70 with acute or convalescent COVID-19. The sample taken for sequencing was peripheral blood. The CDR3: CSVESQSSNYGYTF. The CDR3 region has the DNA TGCAGCGTTGAAAGCCAATCCTCTAACTATGGCTACACCTTC.